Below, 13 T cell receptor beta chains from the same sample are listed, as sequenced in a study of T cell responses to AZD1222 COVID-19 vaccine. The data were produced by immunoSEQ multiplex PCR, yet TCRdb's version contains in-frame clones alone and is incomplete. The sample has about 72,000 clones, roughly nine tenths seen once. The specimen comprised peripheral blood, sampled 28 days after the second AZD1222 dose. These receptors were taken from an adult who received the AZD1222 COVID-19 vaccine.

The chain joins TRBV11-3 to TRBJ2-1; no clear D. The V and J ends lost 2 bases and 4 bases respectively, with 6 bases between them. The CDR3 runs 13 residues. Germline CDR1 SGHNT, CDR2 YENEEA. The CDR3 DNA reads TGTGCCAGCAGCTTAAACAGATACAATGAGCAGTTCTTC. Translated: CASSLNRYNEQFF.

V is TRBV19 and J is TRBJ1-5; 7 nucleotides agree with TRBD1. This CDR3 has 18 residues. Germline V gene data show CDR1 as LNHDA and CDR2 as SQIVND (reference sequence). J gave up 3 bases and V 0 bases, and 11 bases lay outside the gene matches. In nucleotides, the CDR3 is TGTGCCAGTAGTATAGATCAGGGCAGGGGGGCATACAATCAGCCCCAGCATTTT. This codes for CASSIDQGRGAYNQPQHF.

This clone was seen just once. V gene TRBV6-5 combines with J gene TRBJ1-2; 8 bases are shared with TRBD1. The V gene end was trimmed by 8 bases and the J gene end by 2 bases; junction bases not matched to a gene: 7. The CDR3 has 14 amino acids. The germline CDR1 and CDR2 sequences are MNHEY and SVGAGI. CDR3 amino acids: CASETGALNYGYTF. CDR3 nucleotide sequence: TGTGCCAGCGAGACAGGGGCCCTCAACTATGGCTACACCTTC.

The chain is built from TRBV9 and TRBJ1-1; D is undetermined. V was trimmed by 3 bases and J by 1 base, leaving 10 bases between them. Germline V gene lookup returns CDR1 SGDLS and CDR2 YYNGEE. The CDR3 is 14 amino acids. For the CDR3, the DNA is TGTGCCAGCAGCGCCGGCGTCTCGAACACTGAAGCTTTCTTT. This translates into CASSAGVSNTEAFF.

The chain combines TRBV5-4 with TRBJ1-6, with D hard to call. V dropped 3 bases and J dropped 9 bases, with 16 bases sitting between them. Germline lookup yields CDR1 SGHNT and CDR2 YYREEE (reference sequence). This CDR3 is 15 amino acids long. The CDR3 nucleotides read TGTGCCAGCAGCTGGGGAGGGAGGTCGCGTTCACCCCTCCACTTT. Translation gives CASSWGGRSRSPLHF.

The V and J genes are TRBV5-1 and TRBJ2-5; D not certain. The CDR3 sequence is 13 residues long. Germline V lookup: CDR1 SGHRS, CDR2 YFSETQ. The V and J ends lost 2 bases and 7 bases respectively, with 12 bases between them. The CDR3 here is CASSLPSDGTQYF. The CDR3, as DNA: TGCGCCAGCAGCTTACCCAGTGATGGGACCCAGTACTTC.

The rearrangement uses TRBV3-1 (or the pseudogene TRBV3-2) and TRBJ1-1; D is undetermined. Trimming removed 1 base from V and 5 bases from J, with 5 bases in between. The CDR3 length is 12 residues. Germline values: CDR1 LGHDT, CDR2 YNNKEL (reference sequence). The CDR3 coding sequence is TGTGCCAGCAGCCAAGGGACGACTGAAGCTTTCTTT. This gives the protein CASSQGTTEAFF.

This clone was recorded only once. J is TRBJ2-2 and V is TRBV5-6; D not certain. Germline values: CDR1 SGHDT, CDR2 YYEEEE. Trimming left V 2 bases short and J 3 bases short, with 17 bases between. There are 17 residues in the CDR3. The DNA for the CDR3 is TGTGCCAGCAGCTTCAATTTAGGCCTCCACTACACCGGGGAGCTGTTTTTT. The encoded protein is CASSFNLGLHYTGELFF.

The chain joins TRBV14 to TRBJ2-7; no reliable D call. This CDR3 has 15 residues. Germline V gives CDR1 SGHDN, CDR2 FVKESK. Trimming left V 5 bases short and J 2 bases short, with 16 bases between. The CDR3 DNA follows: TGTGCCAGCAGCGAAGGCCATGGCAGCGCCTACGAGCAGTACTTC. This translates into CASSEGHGSAYEQYF.

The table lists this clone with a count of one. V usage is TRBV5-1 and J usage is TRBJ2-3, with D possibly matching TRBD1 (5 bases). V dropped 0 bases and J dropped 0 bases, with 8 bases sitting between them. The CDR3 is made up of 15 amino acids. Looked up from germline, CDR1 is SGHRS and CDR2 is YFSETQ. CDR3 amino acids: CASSLETASTDTQYF. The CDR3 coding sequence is TGCGCCAGCAGCTTGGAGACAGCAAGCACAGATACGCAGTATTTT.

CDR3 region: CASSTSGRGTDTQYF. The CDR3 nucleotides are TGTGCCAGCAGCACAAGCGGGAGAGGCACAGATACGCAGTATTTT. The gene calls are TRBV6-2 or TRBV6-3 and TRBJ2-3, with 8 nucleotides matching TRBD2. V dropped 6 bases and J dropped 1; count of bases not matched to a gene: 6. This CDR3 has 15 residues. CDR1 and CDR2 from the germline V gene are MNHEY and SVGEGT.

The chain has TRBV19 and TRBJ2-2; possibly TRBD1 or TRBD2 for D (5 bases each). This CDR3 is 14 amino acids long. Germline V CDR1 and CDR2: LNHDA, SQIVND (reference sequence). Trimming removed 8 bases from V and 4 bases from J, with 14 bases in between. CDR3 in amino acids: CASGGPQATGELFF. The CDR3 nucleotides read TGTGCCAGTGGGGGACCCCAAGCCACCGGGGAGCTGTTTTTT.

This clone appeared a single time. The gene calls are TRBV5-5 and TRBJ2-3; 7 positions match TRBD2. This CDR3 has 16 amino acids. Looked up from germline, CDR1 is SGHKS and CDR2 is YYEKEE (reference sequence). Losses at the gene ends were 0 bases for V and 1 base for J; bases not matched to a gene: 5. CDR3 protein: CASSLVVREGTDTQYF. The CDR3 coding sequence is TGTGCCAGCAGCTTGGTAGTACGGGAGGGCACAGATACGCAGTATTTT.